The rows below give T cell receptor beta chains drawn from one sample of a study of blood T cell repertoires in COVID-19. TCRdb's copy holds only in-frame clones and misses some; the assay was immunoSEQ multiplex PCR. Of about 180,000 clones listed, approximately 84% are singletons. What was sequenced was PBMCs or T cells enriched from blood (not recorded which). Every receptor here comes from a human donor with acute COVID-19. The donor label of this sample is uncertain. Both conserved end residues are part of each CDR3. The D gene is left open where the match is weak. Expanded clones get a size class; other rows say once, few or many, or leave the size out.

V	size	J	D	DNA	CDR3
TRBV5-8	-	TRBJ2-1	-	TGTGCCAGCAGCTTGGAAGGGGGCAATGAGCAGTTCTTC	CASSLEGGNEQFF
TRBV7-9	-	TRBJ2-1	TRBD2	TGTGCCAGCACCCGTACTAGCGGGGGGGGCAATGAGCAGTTCTTC	CASTRTSGGGNEQFF
TRBV7-2	-	TRBJ1-2	TRBD1	TGTGCCAGCAGCCCGAAATTCCAGGGGGAAGGCTACACCTTC	CASSPKFQGEGYTF
TRBV7-9	-	TRBJ1-2	-	TGTGCCAGCAATCGGGACATGGGCGGCTACACCTTC	CASNRDMGGYTF
TRBV4-2	-	TRBJ1-2	-	TGTGCCAGCAGCCAAGGCATTTCGTCAGACTCGCTGTTC	CASSQGISSDSLF
TRBV5-6	-	TRBJ2-5	-	TGTGCCAGCAGCTTGGAGGGCGGGTACCAAGAGACCCAGTACTTC	CASSLEGGYQETQYF
TRBV20-1	-	TRBJ2-4	-	TGCAGTGCTAGTGACGTCCCCGCACGGGCCAAAAACATTCAGTACTTC	CSASDVPARAKNIQYF
TRBV15	-	TRBJ2-7	TRBD1	TGTGCCACCAGCAGAGATCAGGGTAGGACAGGGGGAGGCGAGCAGTACTTC	CATSRDQGRTGGGEQYF
TRBV11-2	-	TRBJ1-2	-	TGTGCCAGCAGCTTAGCCGAGGGTGGGAGCTATGGCTACACCTTC	CASSLAEGGSYGYTF
TRBV4-1	-	TRBJ1-2	TRBD1	TGCGCCAGCAGCCAAGCCCAACGGGACAGGGGGGCCTATGGCTACACCTTC	CASSQAQRDRGAYGYTF
TRBV19	few	TRBJ1-5	-	TGTGCCAGTAGTATCTCAGGGCGAGGAAATCAGCCCCAGCATTTT	CASSISGRGNQPQHF
TRBV19	few	TRBJ1-1	TRBD1	TGTGCCAGTAATACAGGGGCCCACACTGAAGCTTTCTTT	CASNTGAHTEAFF
TRBV2	once	TRBJ2-7	TRBD1	TGTGCCAGCAGAAACAGGGGAAGGGGTACCTACGAGCAGTACTTC	CASRNRGRGTYEQYF
TRBV25-1	once	TRBJ2-2	-	TGTGCCAGCAGACAGGGTTCCGGGGAGCTGTTTTTT	CASRQGSGELFF
TRBV9	-	TRBJ2-3	TRBD2	TGTGCCAGCAGCCTTAGCGGGGGGGATCCAGATACGCAGTATTTT	CASSLSGGDPDTQYF
TRBV7-3	-	TRBJ1-1	-	TGTGCCAGCAGCCCGCGGGGGGGGCGCACTGAAGCTTTCTTT	CASSPRGGRTEAFF
TRBV28	-	TRBJ2-7	TRBD1	TGTGCCAGCAGTCCTAGCCGGACAGGGTCGCCCTACGAGCAGTACTTC	CASSPSRTGSPYEQYF
TRBV18	-	TRBJ2-7	TRBD2	TGTGCCAGCTCACCACCGGGACTAGCGGGTGAGCAGTACTTC	CASSPPGLAGEQYF
TRBV10-1	-	TRBJ2-5	-	TGCGCCAGCAGTAGACAGAGGCAAGAGACCCAGTACTTC	CASSRQRQETQYF